The entry below describes one T cell receptor beta chain. As yet, its antigen is unknown. The sample comes from a study of cytomegalovirus exposure and HLA in healthy donors. Study as a whole: Ancestry clustering placed about 80% of more than 350 genotyped donors in the Caucasian-associated cluster.

Study-wide results and caveats: Specificity for CMV antigens was confirmed in vitro for a few of the CMV-associated chains. Indistinguishability led to the exclusion of some V segments, TRBV6-2 and TRBV6-3 included. Published work reported that the classifier diagnosed cytomegalovirus status with high specificity and sensitivity.

Germline CDR1 reads MGHRA; CDR2 reads YSYEKL. The V and J ends lost 1 base and 6 bases, in that order; junction bases with no gene match: 7. The CDR3 is made up of 17 amino acids. The PCR ran on 60 Vbeta and 13 Jbeta primers. Using immunoSEQ multiplex PCR, the repertoire was profiled, and TCRdb retains in-frame clones only, with some absent. The specimen's table records about 160,000 clones. The sequence was collected from a woman aged 55-69 years in good health and CMV-seronegative. The rearrangement joins TRBV4-1 to TRBJ1-6, with 9 nucleotides matching TRBD1. Sequences were obtained from PBMCs. CDR3 region: CASSQVTPGQGNSPLHF. The CDR3 DNA follows: TGCGCCAGCAGCCAAGTTACTCCGGGACAGGGTAATTCACCCCTCCACTTT.